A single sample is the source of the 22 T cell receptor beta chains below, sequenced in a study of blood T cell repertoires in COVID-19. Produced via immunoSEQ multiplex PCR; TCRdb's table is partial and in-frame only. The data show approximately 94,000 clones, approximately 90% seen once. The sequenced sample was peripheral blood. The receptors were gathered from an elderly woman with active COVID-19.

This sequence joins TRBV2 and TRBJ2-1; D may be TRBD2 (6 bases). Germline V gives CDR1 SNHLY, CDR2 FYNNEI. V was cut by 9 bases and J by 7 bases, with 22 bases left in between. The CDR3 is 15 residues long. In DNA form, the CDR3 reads TGTGCCAGTTCAGGAGGACCCCCGGCGGGGAATGAGCAGTTCTTC. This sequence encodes CASSGGPPAGNEQFF.

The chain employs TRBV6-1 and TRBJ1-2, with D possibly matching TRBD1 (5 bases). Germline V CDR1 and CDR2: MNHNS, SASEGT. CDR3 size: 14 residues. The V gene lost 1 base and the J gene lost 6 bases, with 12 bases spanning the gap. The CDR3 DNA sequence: TGTGCCAGCAGTGAAGGAGGCAGGGTCAATGGCTACACCTTC. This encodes CASSEGGRVNGYTF.

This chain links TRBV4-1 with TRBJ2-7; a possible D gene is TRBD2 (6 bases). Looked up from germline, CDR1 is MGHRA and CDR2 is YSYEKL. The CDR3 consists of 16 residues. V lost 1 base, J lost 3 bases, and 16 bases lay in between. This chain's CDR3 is CASSQGGGLGGYEQYF. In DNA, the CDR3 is TGCGCCAGCAGCCAAGGAGGAGGACTCGGGGGCTACGAGCAGTACTTC.

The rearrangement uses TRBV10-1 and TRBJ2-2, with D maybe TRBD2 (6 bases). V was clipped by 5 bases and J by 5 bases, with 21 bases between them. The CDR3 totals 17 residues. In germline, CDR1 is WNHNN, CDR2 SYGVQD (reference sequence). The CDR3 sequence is CASSYSFAGFGTGELFF. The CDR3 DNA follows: TGCGCCAGCAGTTATAGCTTTGCGGGGTTTGGTACCGGGGAGCTGTTTTTT.

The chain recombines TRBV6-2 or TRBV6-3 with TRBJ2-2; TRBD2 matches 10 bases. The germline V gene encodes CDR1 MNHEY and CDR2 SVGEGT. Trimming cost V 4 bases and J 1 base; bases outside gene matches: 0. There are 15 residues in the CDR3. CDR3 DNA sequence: TGTGCCAGCAGTTGGACTAGCGGGAACACCGGGGAGCTGTTTTTT. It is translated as CASSWTSGNTGELFF.

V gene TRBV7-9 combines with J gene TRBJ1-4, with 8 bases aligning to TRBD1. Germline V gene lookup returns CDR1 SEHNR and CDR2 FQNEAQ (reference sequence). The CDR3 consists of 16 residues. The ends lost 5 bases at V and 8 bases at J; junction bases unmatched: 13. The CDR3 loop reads CASSDQQQGVREKLFF. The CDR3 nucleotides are TGTGCCAGCAGCGACCAGCAACAGGGGGTGCGGGAAAAACTGTTTTTT.

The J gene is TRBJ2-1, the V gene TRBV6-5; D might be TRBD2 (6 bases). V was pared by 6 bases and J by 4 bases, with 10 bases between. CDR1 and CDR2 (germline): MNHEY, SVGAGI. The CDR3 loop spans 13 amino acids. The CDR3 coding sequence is TGTGCCAGCAGGGGGGGAGTATACAATGAGCAGTTCTTC. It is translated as CASRGGVYNEQFF.

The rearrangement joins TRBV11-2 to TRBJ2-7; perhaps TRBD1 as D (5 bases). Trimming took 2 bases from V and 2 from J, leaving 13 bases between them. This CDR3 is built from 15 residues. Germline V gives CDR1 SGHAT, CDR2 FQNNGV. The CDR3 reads CASSLRGGATYEQYF. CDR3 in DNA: TGTGCCAGCAGCTTAAGGGGTGGGGCCACCTACGAGCAGTACTTC.

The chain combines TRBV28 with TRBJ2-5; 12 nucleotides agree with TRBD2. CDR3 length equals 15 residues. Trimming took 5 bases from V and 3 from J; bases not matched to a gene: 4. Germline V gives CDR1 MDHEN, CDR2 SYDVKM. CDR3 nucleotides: TGTGCCAGCAGTATGAGGACTAGCGGGAAAGAGACCCAGTACTTC. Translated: CASSMRTSGKETQYF.

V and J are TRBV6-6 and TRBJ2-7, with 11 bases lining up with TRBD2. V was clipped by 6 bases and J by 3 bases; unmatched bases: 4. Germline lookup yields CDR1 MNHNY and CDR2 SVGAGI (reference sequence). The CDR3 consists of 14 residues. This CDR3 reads CASRAGTSGYEQYF. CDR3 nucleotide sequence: TGTGCCAGCAGAGCCGGGACTAGCGGCTACGAGCAGTACTTC.

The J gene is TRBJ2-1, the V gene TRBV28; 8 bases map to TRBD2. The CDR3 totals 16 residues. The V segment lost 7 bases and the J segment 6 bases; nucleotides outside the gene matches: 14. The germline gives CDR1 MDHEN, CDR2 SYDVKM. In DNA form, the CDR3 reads TGTGCCAGCAAGTCGGGGGGAACGGGAGGGTTCAATGAGCAGTTCTTC. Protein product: CASKSGGTGGFNEQFF.

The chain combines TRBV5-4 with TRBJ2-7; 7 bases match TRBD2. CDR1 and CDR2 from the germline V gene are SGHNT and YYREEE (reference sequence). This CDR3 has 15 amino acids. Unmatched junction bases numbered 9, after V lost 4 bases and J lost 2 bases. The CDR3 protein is CASSRETSGTYEQYF. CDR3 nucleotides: TGTGCCAGCAGCCGGGAGACCAGCGGGACCTACGAGCAGTACTTC.

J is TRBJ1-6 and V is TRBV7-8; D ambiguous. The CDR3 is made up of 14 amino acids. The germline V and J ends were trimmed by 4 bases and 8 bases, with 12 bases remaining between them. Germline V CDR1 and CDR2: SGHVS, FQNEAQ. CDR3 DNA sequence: TGTGCCAGCAGCTCCAGTGGCAGTCATTCACCCCTCCACTTT. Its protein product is CASSSSGSHSPLHF.

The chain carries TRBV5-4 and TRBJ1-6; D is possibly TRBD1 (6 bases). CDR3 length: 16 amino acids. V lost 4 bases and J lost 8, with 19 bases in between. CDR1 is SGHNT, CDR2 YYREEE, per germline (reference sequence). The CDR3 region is CASSRVVSDRYSPLHF. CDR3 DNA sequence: TGTGCCAGCAGCCGCGTAGTTTCGGACAGATATTCACCCCTCCACTTT.

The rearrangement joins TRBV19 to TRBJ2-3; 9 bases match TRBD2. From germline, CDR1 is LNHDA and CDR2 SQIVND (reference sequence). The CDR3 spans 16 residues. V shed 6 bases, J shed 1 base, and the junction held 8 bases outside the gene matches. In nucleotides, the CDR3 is TGTGCCAGTAGACTCGGCGGGAGGGCCGGCACAGATACGCAGTATTTT. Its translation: CASRLGGRAGTDTQYF.

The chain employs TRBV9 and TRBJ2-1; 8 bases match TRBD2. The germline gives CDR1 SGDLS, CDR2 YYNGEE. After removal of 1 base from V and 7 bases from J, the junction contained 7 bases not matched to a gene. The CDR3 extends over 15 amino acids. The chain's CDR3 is CASSVSGSFINEQFF. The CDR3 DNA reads TGTGCCAGCAGCGTAAGCGGGAGTTTTATAAATGAGCAGTTCTTC.

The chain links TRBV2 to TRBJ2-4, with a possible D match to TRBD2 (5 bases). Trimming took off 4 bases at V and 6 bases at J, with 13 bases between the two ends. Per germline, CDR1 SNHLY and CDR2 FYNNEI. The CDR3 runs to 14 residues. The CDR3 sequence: CASSGGSRGNIQYF. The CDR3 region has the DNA TGTGCCAGCAGTGGTGGGAGTCGGGGAAACATTCAGTACTTC.

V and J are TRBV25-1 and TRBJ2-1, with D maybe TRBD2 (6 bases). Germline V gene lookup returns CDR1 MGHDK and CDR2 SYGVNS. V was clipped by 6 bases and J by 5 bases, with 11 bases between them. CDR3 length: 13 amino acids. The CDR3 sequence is CASSDSGNNEQFF. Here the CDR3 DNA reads TGTGCCAGCAGCGATAGCGGAAACAATGAGCAGTTCTTC.

The CDR3, as DNA: TGCAGCGTCGACCGGGACAGGGTGACCGGAGGGGCAGGCTCCTACGAGCAGTACTTC. It translates to CSVDRDRVTGGAGSYEQYF. The V and J genes are TRBV29-1 and TRBJ2-7, with TRBD1 matching over 9 bases. Per the germline V gene, CDR1 is SQVTM and CDR2 is ANQGSEA. The V and J ends lost 6 bases and 0 bases, in that order; junction bases with no gene match: 21. The CDR3 is made up of 19 amino acids.

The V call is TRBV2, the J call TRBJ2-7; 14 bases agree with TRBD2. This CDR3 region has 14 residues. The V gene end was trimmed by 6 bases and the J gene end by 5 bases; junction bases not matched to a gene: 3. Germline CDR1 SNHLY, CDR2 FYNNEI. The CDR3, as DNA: TGTGCCAGCAGGCGACTAGCGGGAGGGGACGAGCAGTACTTC. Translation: CASRRLAGGDEQYF.

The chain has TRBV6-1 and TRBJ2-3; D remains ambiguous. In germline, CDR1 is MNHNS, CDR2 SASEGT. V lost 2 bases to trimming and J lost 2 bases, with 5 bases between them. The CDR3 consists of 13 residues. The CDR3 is CASSELATDTQYF. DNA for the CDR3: TGTGCCAGCAGTGAATTAGCCACAGATACGCAGTATTTT.

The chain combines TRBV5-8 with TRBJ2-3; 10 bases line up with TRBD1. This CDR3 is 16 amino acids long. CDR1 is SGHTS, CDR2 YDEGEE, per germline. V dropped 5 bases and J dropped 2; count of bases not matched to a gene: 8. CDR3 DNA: TGTGCCAGCAGTTCCGGACAGGGGGTGAACACAGATACGCAGTATTTT. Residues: CASSSGQGVNTDTQYF.